The 13 T cell receptor beta chains reported below all come from one sample, sequenced in a study of cytotoxic CD8 clonotypes in ibrutinib-treated CLL. Using immunoSEQ multiplex PCR, the repertoire was profiled, and TCRdb retains in-frame clones only, with some absent. The data show some 81,000 clones, roughly 83% seen once. Specimen: PBMCs, collected after 12 months of ibrutinib treatment. These receptors originate from a human donor with chronic lymphocytic leukemia.

The chain carries TRBV6-5 and TRBJ2-6; tentatively, D is TRBD2 (6 bases). Germline CDR1 reads MNHEY; CDR2 reads SVGAGI. This CDR3 region has 14 residues. Trimming stripped 6 bases from V and 1 base from J, with 7 bases between. Written as DNA, the CDR3 is TGTGCCAGCAGGGAGGGGTCTGGGGCCAACGTCCTGACTTTC. Translation: CASREGSGANVLTF.

V usage is TRBV5-5 and J usage is TRBJ1-1; 7 bases align to TRBD1. Germline V gives CDR1 SGHKS, CDR2 YYEKEE (reference sequence). The length of the CDR3 is 14 residues. Trimming removed 4 bases from V and 5 bases from J; junction bases left unmatched: 8. The CDR3 DNA is TGTGCCAGCAGCGCCGGGACAGCCCCTACTGAAGCTTTCTTT. This codes for CASSAGTAPTEAFF. The entire variable domain, with the rest obtained from reference TRBV5-5 and TRBJ1-1, is as follows: DAGVTQSPTHLIKTRGQQVTLRCSPISGHKSVSWYQQVLGQGPQFIFQYYEKEERGRGNFPDRFSARQFPNYSSELNVNALLLGDSALYLCASSAGTAPTEAFFGQGTRLTVV.

This clone was seen a single time. The chain combines TRBV28 with TRBJ2-1; 11 bases are a match to TRBD2. With 9 bases clipped from V and 6 bases from J, the junction kept 1 base outside the gene matches. The CDR3 is 12 amino acids. The germline V gene has CDR1 MDHEN and CDR2 SYDVKM. The CDR3 DNA is TGTGCCAGTAGCGGGAGGGGCAATGAGCAGTTCTTC. It codes for CASSGRGNEQFF.

This chain uses TRBV5-5 with TRBJ1-5; D not resolved. V lost 6 bases to trimming and J lost 3 bases, with 10 bases between them. The CDR3 consists of 13 residues. Germline values: CDR1 SGHKS, CDR2 YYEKEE (reference sequence). The CDR3 is CASTLAPNQPQHF. CDR3 nucleotides: TGTGCCAGCACCCTGGCCCCCAATCAGCCCCAGCATTTT.

The chain carries TRBV5-1 and TRBJ2-7, with no clear D. Germline V gene sequence: CDR1 SGHRS, CDR2 YFSETQ. The V and J ends lost 0 bases and 6 bases respectively, with 16 bases between them. The CDR3 consists of 15 residues. The DNA of the CDR3 is TGCGCCAGCAGCTTGGGTGGGCGGCTAGGTGGCGAGCAGTACTTC. Translation: CASSLGGRLGGEQYF.

The chain joins TRBV7-3 to TRBJ2-1, with D tentatively TRBD2 (7 bases). CDR1 and CDR2 (germline): SGHTA, FQGTGA. The V end was cut by 5 bases, the J end by 5 bases, with 16 bases between. This CDR3 contains 15 residues. The CDR3 protein is CASSAQGTTHNEQFF. The DNA for the CDR3 is TGTGCCAGCAGCGCCCAGGGGACTACCCACAATGAGCAGTTCTTC.

The chain combines TRBV12-5 with TRBJ2-3, with a tentative D call TRBD2 (6 bases). Germline assignment: CDR1 LGHNT and CDR2 FRNRAP. This CDR3 spans 14 amino acids. V lost 0 bases to trimming and J lost 6 bases, with 10 bases between them. The CDR3 DNA reads as TGTGCTAGTGGTTTGGTACCGGGGGAGGATACGCAGTATTTT. Translated, it gives CASGLVPGEDTQYF.

The rearrangement uses TRBV18 and TRBJ1-2, with 11 bases identical to TRBD1. Germline values: CDR1 KGHSH, CDR2 LQKENI. The junction had 9 bases not matched to a gene; V was cut back by 3 bases and J by 6 bases. This CDR3 contains 16 residues. CDR3 sequence reads: CASSPMDRGRLDGYTF. In nucleotides, the CDR3 is TGTGCCAGCTCACCTATGGACAGGGGGCGACTGGATGGCTACACCTTC.

The V call is TRBV19, the J call TRBJ1-2; a possible D gene is TRBD1 (5 bases). In germline, CDR1 is LNHDA, CDR2 SQIVND (reference sequence). V was clipped by 1 base and J by 6 bases, with 12 bases between them. CDR3 length: 14 residues. In DNA, the CDR3 is TGTGCCAGTAGTATAGGGCCAGGGAACCATGGCTACACCTTC. It codes for CASSIGPGNHGYTF. The whole variable domain, remainder taken from reference TRBV19 and TRBJ1-2, is DGGITQSPKYLFRKEGQNVTLSCEQNLNHDAMYWYRQDPGQGLRLIYYSQIVNDFQKGDIAEGYSVSREKKESFPLTVTSAQKNPTAFYLCASSIGPGNHGYTFGSGTRLTVV.

This chain uses TRBV2 with TRBJ2-5, with unresolved D. V lost 8 bases to trimming and J lost 7 bases, with 14 bases between them. The CDR3 runs 12 residues. Looked up from germline, CDR1 is SNHLY and CDR2 is FYNNEI. The CDR3 DNA follows: TGTGCCAGCGCCGGAAGCTCGGGGACCCAGTACTTC. Protein product: CASAGSSGTQYF.

The V call is TRBV14, the J call TRBJ2-1; TRBD2 matches 7 bases. The ends lost 4 bases at V and 8 bases at J; junction bases unmatched: 5. Germline lookup yields CDR1 SGHDN and CDR2 FVKESK. The CDR3 loop spans 13 amino acids. In DNA form, the CDR3 reads TGTGCCAGCAGCCCTCTGGGAGGGCATGAGCAGTTCTTC. Translated, it gives CASSPLGGHEQFF.

This chain uses TRBV27 with TRBJ2-1; possibly TRBD1 or TRBD2 for D (6 bases each). Germline CDR1 and CDR2: MNHEY and SMNVEV (reference sequence). CDR3 size: 14 residues. Deletions cut 7 bases from V and 2 bases from J, with 12 bases between. CDR3 DNA sequence: TGTGCCAGCACCATAGGGGGGCCCTACAATGAGCAGTTCTTC. Amino acid sequence: CASTIGGPYNEQFF.

The V and J genes are TRBV27 and TRBJ1-4, with D maybe TRBD1 (5 bases). Germline V lookup: CDR1 MNHEY, CDR2 SMNVEV (reference sequence). V was pared by 3 bases and J by 0 bases, with 11 bases between. This CDR3 comprises 16 residues. For the CDR3, the DNA is TGTGCCAGCAGTTTTGGGGCCCAAGCAACTAATGAAAAACTGTTTTTT. This translates into CASSFGAQATNEKLFF.